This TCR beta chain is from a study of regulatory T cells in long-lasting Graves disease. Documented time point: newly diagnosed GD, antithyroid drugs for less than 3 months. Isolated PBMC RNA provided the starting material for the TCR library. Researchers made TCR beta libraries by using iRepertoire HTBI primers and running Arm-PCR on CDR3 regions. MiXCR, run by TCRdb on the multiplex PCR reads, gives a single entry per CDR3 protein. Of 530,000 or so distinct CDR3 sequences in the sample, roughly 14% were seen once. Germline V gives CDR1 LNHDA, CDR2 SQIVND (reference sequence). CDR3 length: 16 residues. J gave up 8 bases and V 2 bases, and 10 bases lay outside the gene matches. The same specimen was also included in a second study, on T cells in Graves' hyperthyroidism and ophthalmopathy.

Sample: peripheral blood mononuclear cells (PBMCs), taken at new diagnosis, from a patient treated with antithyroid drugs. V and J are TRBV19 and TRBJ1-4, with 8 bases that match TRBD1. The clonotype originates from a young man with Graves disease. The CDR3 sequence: CASSIRAGGSSEKLFF. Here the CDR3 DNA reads TGTGCCAGTAGTATACGGGCAGGGGGCTCTTCGGAAAAACTGTTTTTT.